The rows below give T cell receptor beta chains drawn from one sample of a study of human T cells and chemical hapten exposure. TCRdb itself ran the RACE reads through MiXCR, one entry per CDR3 protein. The data show around 60,000 distinct CDR3 sequences, approximately 7% seen once. Sequencing was performed on whole blood, taken in connection with sensitization to the hapten diphenylcyclopropenone (DPC). The receptors stem from a woman aged 25 to 45 with alopecia areata. Some clones in this sample may be carry-over from other donors' samples. Both conserved end residues are part of each CDR3. Each record gives: CDR3 length, V gene, J gene, D gene, clone size, CDR3 DNA, CDR3 protein. D genes are given only for firm matches. The size entry gives once, few, many, or a class for an expanded clone.

len: 14
v_gene: TRBV6-1
j_gene: TRBJ1-2
d_gene: .
abundance: many
CDR3nt: TGTGCCAGCAGCGCTGAAAGGACTAACTATGGCTACACCTTC
CDR3aa: CASSAERTNYGYTF

len: 16
v_gene: TRBV11-2
j_gene: TRBJ1-1
d_gene: TRBD1
abundance: many
CDR3nt: TGTGCCAGCAGCTCAGCCGGGACAGGGGTAGTTTCTGAAGCTTTCTTT
CDR3aa: CASSSAGTGVVSEAFF

len: 14
v_gene: TRBV11-2
j_gene: TRBJ2-7
d_gene: TRBD2
abundance: few
CDR3nt: TGTGCCAGCTCGGGACTAGCGGGGGCCTACGAGCAGTACTTC
CDR3aa: CASSGLAGAYEQYF

len: 16
v_gene: TRBV18
j_gene: TRBJ2-3
d_gene: .
abundance: many
CDR3nt: TGTGCCAGCTCACCAGGACGGTCACGAAGCACAGATACGCAGTATTTT
CDR3aa: CASSPGRSRSTDTQYF

len: 14
v_gene: TRBV7-9
j_gene: TRBJ2-2
d_gene: .
abundance: many
CDR3nt: TGTGCCAGCAGCTTAGCAGGGGCGACCGGGGAGCTGTTTTTT
CDR3aa: CASSLAGATGELFF

len: 14
v_gene: TRBV7-2
j_gene: TRBJ2-5
d_gene: .
abundance: many
CDR3nt: TGTGCCAGCAGCCCTTACAGGGACCAAGAGACCCAGTACTTC
CDR3aa: CASSPYRDQETQYF

len: 19
v_gene: TRBV24-1
j_gene: TRBJ2-3
d_gene: TRBD2
abundance: many
CDR3nt: TGTGCCACCAGTGATCCCCGTAGGACTAGCGGGGGGGCTGCTGATACGCAGTATTTT
CDR3aa: CATSDPRRTSGGAADTQYF

len: 16
v_gene: TRBV6-1
j_gene: TRBJ1-6
d_gene: .
abundance: once
CDR3nt: TGTGCCAGCAGTGAATCCTGGGGCTACACCCGATCAGAGCTCCACTTT
CDR3aa: CASSESWGYTRSELHF

len: 14
v_gene: TRBV5-5
j_gene: TRBJ2-3
d_gene: .
abundance: few
CDR3nt: TGTGCCAGCAGCTTGGCGCAGACGCTAGATACGCAGTATTTT
CDR3aa: CASSLAQTLDTQYF

len: 14
v_gene: TRBV20-1
j_gene: TRBJ1-1
d_gene: .
abundance: many
CDR3nt: TGCAGTGCTTCTCTCAACAGGATGGGTACTGAAGCTTTCTTT
CDR3aa: CSASLNRMGTEAFF

len: 15
v_gene: TRBV2
j_gene: TRBJ2-4
d_gene: .
abundance: many
CDR3nt: TGTGCCAGCAGTGAGACCCCAATGCGGGCTCACATTCAGTACTTC
CDR3aa: CASSETPMRAHIQYF

len: 16
v_gene: TRBV20-1
j_gene: TRBJ2-1
d_gene: TRBD2
abundance: medium-sized
CDR3nt: TGCAGTGCTAGCATCGGGGGGGGGTTTTCCTACAATGAGCAGTTCTTC
CDR3aa: CSASIGGGFSYNEQFF